A single sample gave rise to the 28 T cell receptor beta chains below, sequenced in a study of blood T cells in healthy people across ages. With a J-beta primer mix and a sample-barcoded 5' primer, a second PCR ran 7 to 11 cycles. TCRdb reprocessed the 5' RACE reads with MiXCR, giving one entry per CDR3 protein. The table records around 1,500,000 distinct CDR3 sequences, 25% to 30% of them present only once. Sequenced input: blood. The receptors were sampled from a woman in her 30s in good health.

The chain uses TRBV15 and TRBJ2-5, with D hard to call. From germline, CDR1 is LNHNV and CDR2 YYDKDF (reference sequence). The CDR3 totals 16 residues. V lost 0 bases and J lost 5, with 16 bases in between. This CDR3 is CATSRDKRRFGETQYF. In nucleotides, the CDR3 is TGTGCCACCAGCAGAGATAAACGACGGTTCGGGGAGACCCAGTACTTC.

The V and J genes are TRBV9 and TRBJ2-5; D may be TRBD1 or TRBD2 (5 bases each). Trimming left V 2 bases short and J 5 bases short, with 16 bases between. This CDR3 is 15 amino acids long. Looked up from germline, CDR1 is SGDLS and CDR2 is YYNGEE. The CDR3 spells CASSVERGARETQYF. The DNA of the CDR3 is TGTGCCAGCAGCGTCGAGAGAGGGGCCCGGGAGACCCAGTACTTC.

CDR3 nucleotide sequence: TGTGCCAGCGGCCCCACGGTCGGTACGCAGTATTTT. It is translated as CASGPTVGTQYF. The rearrangement uses TRBV7-6 and TRBJ2-3; D unclear. In germline, CDR1 is SGHVS, CDR2 FNYEAQ. This CDR3 comprises 12 residues. Trimming removed 8 bases from V and 8 bases from J, with 14 bases in between.

There are a few counts of this clonotype. The V call is TRBV7-9, the J call TRBJ2-7; 10 nucleotides line up with TRBD1. The germline gives CDR1 SEHNR, CDR2 FQNEAQ (reference sequence). This CDR3 is 14 amino acids long. Unmatched junction bases numbered 8, after V lost 7 bases and J lost 5 bases. CDR3 region: CASTAWDRGDEQYF. In DNA, the CDR3 is TGTGCCAGCACCGCCTGGGACAGGGGTGACGAGCAGTACTTC.

The table lists this clonotype with many counts. The rearrangement joins TRBV12-3 or TRBV12-4 to TRBJ2-6; D not certain. V shed 6 bases and J shed 2 bases, with 5 bases lying between them. CDR3 length: 13 amino acids. For the CDR3, the DNA is TGTGCCAGCAGCGAGGCTGGGGCCAACGTCCTGACTTTC. It translates to CASSEAGANVLTF.

The table lists this clonotype with many counts. This sequence joins TRBV7-2 and TRBJ2-3, with D unclear. V was trimmed by 1 base and J by 1 base, leaving 6 bases between them. This CDR3 has 14 amino acids. Germline lookup yields CDR1 SGHTA and CDR2 FQGNSA. CDR3 nucleotides: TGTGCCAGCAGCTTAGATGCGGGCACAGATACGCAGTATTTT. This translates into CASSLDAGTDTQYF.

Concerning this clonotype itself: A read error is possible here, since a much larger clone lies one base away. This rearrangement joins TRBV29-1 to TRBJ2-5, with TRBD1 as a possible D gene (5 bases). CDR3 length: 14 residues. The V end lost 7 bases, the J end lost 5 bases, and 20 bases lay between the germline ends. Per the germline V gene, CDR1 is SQVTM and CDR2 is ANQGSEA. CDR3 nucleotides: TGCAGCGCCCTCGCGACAGTGGGTTGGGAGACCCAGTACTTC. Encoded protein: CSALATVGWETQYF.

The chain combines TRBV27 with TRBJ2-2; 10 nucleotides align to TRBD2. The CDR3 length is 16 residues. Germline V gene sequence: CDR1 MNHEY, CDR2 SMNVEV (reference sequence). Trimming removed 2 bases from V and 3 bases from J; junction bases left unmatched: 3. CDR3 sequence reads: CASSLAGTSDTGELFF. The CDR3 DNA follows: TGTGCCAGCAGTTTAGCCGGGACTAGCGACACCGGGGAGCTGTTTTTT.

This clonotype was seen many times. The rearrangement links TRBV7-6 to TRBJ2-7; D call uncertain. Trimming cost V 2 bases and J 2 bases, with 7 bases left between them. CDR3 size: 13 residues. Germline-derived CDR1 and CDR2 are SGHVS and FNYEAQ. The DNA for the CDR3 is TGTGCCAGCAGCTTACAGGAAACCTACGAGCAGTACTTC. It specifies CASSLQETYEQYF. Full variable domain (missing parts from reference TRBV7-6 and TRBJ2-7): GAGVSQSPRYKVTKRGQDVALRCDPISGHVSLYWYRQALGQGPEFLTYFNYEAQQDKSGLPNDRFSAERPEGSISTLTIQRTEQRDSAMYRCASSLQETYEQYFGPGTRLTVT.

The chain combines TRBV29-1 with TRBJ1-1; no clear D gene. Germline V gene data show CDR1 as SQVTM and CDR2 as ANQGSEA. CDR3 size: 13 residues. V was cut by 2 bases and J by 0 bases, with 7 bases left in between. This CDR3 is CSVESRMNTEAFF. The CDR3 nucleotides are TGCAGCGTTGAATCACGGATGAACACTGAAGCTTTCTTT.

This rearrangement joins TRBV19 to TRBJ1-1, with D tentatively TRBD1 (6 bases). The CDR3 extends over 14 amino acids. V was trimmed by 6 bases and J by 5 bases, leaving 16 bases between them. The germline CDR1 and CDR2 sequences are LNHDA and SQIVND (reference sequence). The CDR3 DNA is TGTGCCAGTAGGGTCAGACAGGCGGGAACTGAAGCTTTCTTT. Its translation: CASRVRQAGTEAFF. The full variable domain, completed using reference TRBV19 and TRBJ1-1, is DGGITQSPKYLFRKEGQNVTLSCEQNLNHDAMYWYRQDPGQGLRLIYYSQIVNDFQKGDIAEGYSVSREKKESFPLTVTSAQKNPTAFYLCASRVRQAGTEAFFGQGTRLTVV.

This clonotype was detected a few times. The V and J genes are TRBV5-1 and TRBJ1-4; tentative D call: TRBD1 (5 bases). The CDR3 runs to 16 residues. With 4 bases removed from V and 0 bases from J, the gap between germline ends came to 13 bases. The germline V gene encodes CDR1 SGHRS and CDR2 YFSETQ. DNA of the CDR3: TGCGCCAGCAGCCCGGACACGATTGCAACTAATGAAAAACTGTTTTTT. Protein product: CASSPDTIATNEKLFF.

This clonotype was counted between two and nine times. This chain links TRBV30 with TRBJ1-1; 8 bases agree with TRBD1. Trimming took 3 bases from V and 4 from J; bases not matched to a gene: 4. This CDR3 comprises 13 residues. In germline, CDR1 is GTSNPN, CDR2 SVGIG (reference sequence). CDR3 sequence (DNA): TGTGCCTGGAGCATACAGGGGGGCACTGAAGCTTTCTTT. It is translated as CAWSIQGGTEAFF. The full variable domain, with the rest looked up from reference TRBV30 and TRBJ1-1, is SQTIHQWPATLVQPVGSPLSLECTVEGTSNPNLYWYRQAAGRGLQLLFYSVGIGQISSEVPQNLSASRPQDRQFILSSKKLLLSDSGFYLCAWSIQGGTEAFFGQGTRLTVV.

The chain links TRBV11-1 to TRBJ2-1; possibly TRBD1 for D (5 bases). Germline lookup yields CDR1 SGHAT and CDR2 FQDESV (reference sequence). The CDR3 is 12 residues long. V lost 4 bases, J lost 10 bases, and 11 bases lay in between. The CDR3 protein is CASSSWGREQFF. In DNA, the CDR3 is TGTGCCAGCAGCTCATGGGGCCGAGAGCAGTTCTTC. Full variable domain (remainder filled in from reference TRBV11-1 and TRBJ2-1): EAEVAQSPRYKITEKSQAVAFWCDPISGHATLYWYRQILGQGPELLVQFQDESVVDDSQLPKDRFSAERLKGVDSTLKIQPAELGDSAMYLCASSSWGREQFFGPGTRLTVL.

This clonotype was detected a few times. This rearrangement joins TRBV24-1 to TRBJ2-1, with 7 bases that match TRBD1. The CDR3 spans 13 residues. The junction had 10 bases not matched to a gene; V was cut back by 8 bases and J by 10 bases. CDR1 and CDR2 from the germline V gene are KGHDR and SFDVKD. This CDR3 reads CATIDPTGNEQFF. The CDR3 DNA follows: TGTGCCACCATTGACCCGACAGGGAACGAGCAGTTCTTC.

The V and J genes are TRBV29-1 and TRBJ2-3; TRBD2 aligns across 10 bases. CDR3 size: 16 residues. Germline loops: CDR1 SQVTM, CDR2 ANQGSEA. Trimming took 2 bases from V and 5 from J; bases not matched to a gene: 10. The CDR3: CSVERNLAGAGDTQYF. The DNA of the CDR3 is TGCAGCGTTGAACGGAATCTAGCGGGAGCAGGAGATACGCAGTATTTT.

The chain combines TRBV2 with TRBJ1-5, with 7 bases fitting TRBD1. The CDR3 is made up of 15 amino acids. Trimming at V came to 4 bases and at J to 3 bases, leaving 6 bases not matched to a gene. Germline loops: CDR1 SNHLY, CDR2 FYNNEI. CDR3 sequence (DNA): TGTGCCAGCAGTGCCCAGGACAGGTTCAATCAGCCCCAGCATTTT. Its translation: CASSAQDRFNQPQHF.

Only a few counts were recorded for this clonotype. V is TRBV20-1 and J is TRBJ2-1; no definite D call. The CDR3 has 15 amino acids. Deletions cut 1 base from V and 0 bases from J, with 10 bases between. Germline V gene sequence: CDR1 DFQATT, CDR2 SNEGSKA (reference sequence). The CDR3 loop is CSARVRTSSYNEQFF. CDR3 DNA: TGCAGTGCTAGAGTTAGAACGAGCTCCTACAATGAGCAGTTCTTC.

This chain uses TRBV6-2 or TRBV6-3 with TRBJ2-5; 7 nucleotides align to TRBD2. The germline V gene encodes CDR1 MNHEY and CDR2 SVGEGT. The CDR3 loop spans 15 amino acids. V lost 2 bases, J lost 3 bases, and 6 bases stayed unmatched. The CDR3, as DNA: TGTGCCAGCAGTTACGCTAGCGGAAGCGAAGAGACCCAGTACTTC. It translates to CASSYASGSEETQYF.

This clonotype was detected a few times. The CDR3 sequence: CAISETPNTGELFF. The CDR3 DNA sequence: TGTGCCATTTCCGAGACTCCGAACACCGGGGAGCTGTTTTTT. This sequence joins TRBV10-3 and TRBJ2-2; unclear D gene. The CDR3 loop spans 14 amino acids. Germline-derived CDR1 and CDR2 are ENHRY and SYGVKD. V was pared by 9 bases and J by 0 bases, with 11 bases between.

This chain connects TRBV5-6 to TRBJ2-7; D may be TRBD2 (6 bases). CDR3 length equals 15 residues. Trimming took off 0 bases at V and 8 bases at J, with 18 bases between the two ends. Germline loops: CDR1 SGHDT, CDR2 YYEEEE. The CDR3 nucleotides read TGTGCCAGCAGCTTGGTGCGGGATTCAAGATACAAGCAGTACTTC. It translates to CASSLVRDSRYKQYF.

This clonotype was detected only a few times. The chain is built from TRBV29-1 and TRBJ2-7; D not certain. Trimming took off 6 bases at V and 2 bases at J, with 23 bases between the two ends. Germline V gene data show CDR1 as SQVTM and CDR2 as ANQGSEA. The CDR3 contains 16 residues. The DNA for the CDR3 is TGCAGCGTCGCATCGAAGGGTATCCTCGACCCCTACGAGCAGTACTTC. It translates to CSVASKGILDPYEQYF.

This clonotype was seen many times. This chain links TRBV20-1 with TRBJ2-1; 9 bases line up with TRBD1. The CDR3 totals 17 residues. Looked up from germline, CDR1 is DFQATT and CDR2 is SNEGSKA (reference sequence). V was clipped by 6 bases and J by 7 bases; unmatched bases: 19. The chain's CDR3 is CSADPGLAQGARNEQFF. CDR3 nucleotides: TGCAGTGCCGACCCGGGGTTGGCACAGGGGGCTCGGAATGAGCAGTTCTTC.

The chain links TRBV2 to TRBJ2-7; D unresolved. Trimming shortened V by 6 bases and J by 4 bases, and 10 bases separated the two germline ends. The germline gives CDR1 SNHLY, CDR2 FYNNEI. The CDR3 has 12 amino acids. CDR3 amino acids: CASSVDFYEQYF. DNA of the CDR3: TGTGCCAGCAGCGTAGACTTTTACGAGCAGTACTTC.

This clonotype was recorded at least ten times. The chain joins TRBV29-1 to TRBJ1-2; 8 positions agree with TRBD1. This CDR3 region has 13 residues. With 1 base clipped from V and 6 bases from J, the junction kept 4 bases outside the gene matches. Germline CDR1 reads SQVTM; CDR2 reads ANQGSEA. CDR3 amino acids: CSVEAGGLDGYTF. Written as DNA, the CDR3 is TGCAGCGTTGAAGCAGGGGGCTTGGATGGCTACACCTTC. Full variable domain (outside the CDR3, taken from reference TRBV29-1 and TRBJ1-2): SAVISQKPSRDICQRGTSLTIQCQVDSQVTMMFWYRQQPGQSLTLIATANQGSEATYESGFVIDKFPISRPNLTFSTLTVSNMSPEDSSIYLCSVEAGGLDGYTFGSGTRLTVV.

About this clonotype itself: A clone one base away is much larger, so this may be a read error. The chain couples TRBV15 to TRBJ2-2; the match to TRBD1 covers 9 bases. The germline gives CDR1 LNHNV, CDR2 YYDKDF (reference sequence). V was clipped by 5 bases and J by 8 bases; unmatched bases: 9. This CDR3 comprises 15 residues. In nucleotides, the CDR3 is TGTGCCACCAGCCCTGGACAGGGGAGGAGGGGGGAGCTGTTTTTT. Translating it yields CATSPGQGRRGELFF.

This clonotype has a handful of counts. This sequence joins TRBV7-3 and TRBJ2-1; D not certain. V was pared by 6 bases and J by 2 bases, with 11 bases between. Germline loops: CDR1 SGHTA, CDR2 FQGTGA. The CDR3 extends over 14 amino acids. CDR3 sequence (DNA): TGTGCCAGCAGTCCGGACCCGGCCTACAATGAGCAGTTCTTC. This sequence encodes CASSPDPAYNEQFF.

This clonotype was seen only a few times. The CDR3 here is CASSFEGTADTQYF. CDR3 bases: TGCGCCAGCAGCTTTGAGGGTACGGCAGATACGCAGTATTTT. The chain has TRBV5-1 and TRBJ2-3, with a weak D call TRBD2 (5 bases). The V gene's germline CDR1 is SGHRS and CDR2 YFSETQ. V was cut by 2 bases and J by 4 bases, with 11 bases left in between. This CDR3 spans 14 amino acids.